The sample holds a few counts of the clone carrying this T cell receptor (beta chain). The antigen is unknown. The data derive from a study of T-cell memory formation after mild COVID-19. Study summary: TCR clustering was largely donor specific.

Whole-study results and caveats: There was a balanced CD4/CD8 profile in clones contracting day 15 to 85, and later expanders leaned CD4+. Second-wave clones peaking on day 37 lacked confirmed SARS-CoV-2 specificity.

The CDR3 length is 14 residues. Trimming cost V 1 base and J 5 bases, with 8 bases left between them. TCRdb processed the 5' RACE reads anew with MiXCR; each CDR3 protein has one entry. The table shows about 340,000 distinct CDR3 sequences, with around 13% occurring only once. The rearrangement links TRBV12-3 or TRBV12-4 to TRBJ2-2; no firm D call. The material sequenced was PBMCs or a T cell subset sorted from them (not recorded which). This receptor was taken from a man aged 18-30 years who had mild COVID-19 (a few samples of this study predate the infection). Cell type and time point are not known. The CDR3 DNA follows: TGTGCCAGCAGTTTAGAGGGTAGAACCGGGGAGCTGTTTTTT. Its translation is CASSLEGRTGELFF.